The 21 T cell receptor beta chains presented below share a single source sample, sequenced in a study of blood T cell repertoires in COVID-19. Clones were sequenced by immunoSEQ multiplex PCR, and TCRdb holds only the in-frame ones, with some missing. The sample yields about 81,000 clones, around 91% seen once. What was sequenced was peripheral blood. The receptors were sampled from a woman aged 50 to 65 in a cohort sampled during active COVID-19.

V usage is TRBV28 and J usage is TRBJ2-1, with 10 nucleotides matching TRBD1. Germline V gene data show CDR1 as MDHEN and CDR2 as SYDVKM. V shed 10 bases and J 6 bases; nucleotides not matched to a gene: 6. There are 13 residues in the CDR3. DNA for the CDR3: TGTGCCACCACCAGGACAGGGGGCAATGAGCAGTTCTTC. It encodes CATTRTGGNEQFF.

The chain uses TRBV2 and TRBJ2-1, with D unresolved. The CDR3 extends over 11 amino acids. Trimming shortened V by 4 bases and J by 9 bases, and 7 bases separated the two germline ends. Germline CDR1 and CDR2: SNHLY and FYNNEI. The CDR3 DNA reads as TGTGCCAGCAGTGCTAGGATTGAGCAGTTCTTC. It encodes CASSARIEQFF.

The CDR3 spells CASSLSYGGIGETQYF. CDR3 DNA sequence: TGTGCCAGCAGCTTATCATATGGCGGAATTGGAGAGACCCAGTACTTC. The V and J genes are TRBV7-9 and TRBJ2-5, with D unclear. Germline CDR1 SEHNR, CDR2 FQNEAQ (reference sequence). The CDR3 covers 16 residues. V was pared by 2 bases and J by 4 bases, with 17 bases between.

V usage is TRBV19 and J usage is TRBJ1-5; 7 nucleotides align to TRBD1. The V and J ends lost 4 bases and 1 base, in that order; junction bases with no gene match: 4. The CDR3 sequence is 15 residues long. Germline V gene sequence: CDR1 LNHDA, CDR2 SQIVND (reference sequence). CDR3 DNA sequence: TGTGCCAGTAGTAGAGGGACAGCAAGCAATCAGCCCCAGCATTTT. This encodes CASSRGTASNQPQHF.

The gene calls are TRBV2 and TRBJ2-6, with TRBD1 as a possible D gene (5 bases). V gave up 4 bases and J gave up 4 bases, with 8 bases separating them. Germline CDR1 SNHLY, CDR2 FYNNEI. The CDR3 is made up of 14 amino acids. The CDR3 is CASSVGVGANVLTF. CDR3 in DNA: TGTGCCAGCAGTGTAGGGGTAGGGGCCAACGTCCTGACTTTC.

V gene TRBV1 combines with J gene TRBJ2-3; TRBD2 reflects the table's D call only, with no check against the DNA. TRBV1 is an annotated pseudogene. The CDR3 is 16 residues long. The CDR3 region has the DNA TGCACCAGCAGCCAAGAAGGGCGGGAGGGCACAGATACGCAGTATTTT. Translated, it gives CTSSQEGREGTDTQYF.

This clone has just a few counts. The chain links TRBV19 to TRBJ2-1; 8 nucleotides agree with TRBD1. From germline, CDR1 is LNHDA and CDR2 SQIVND (reference sequence). CDR3 length equals 14 residues. V lost 2 bases and J lost 9; bases outside the gene matches: 6. CDR3: CASSIQGAAGEQFF. CDR3 coding DNA: TGTGCCAGTAGTATACAGGGGGCGGCGGGTGAGCAGTTCTTC.

The chain has TRBV5-6 and TRBJ1-1, with 8 bases lining up with TRBD1. Germline lookup yields CDR1 SGHDT and CDR2 YYEEEE. The V segment lost 3 bases and the J segment 6 bases; nucleotides outside the gene matches: 10. The CDR3 spans 15 residues. This CDR3 reads CASSSSTGGFAEAFF. The CDR3 region has the DNA TGTGCCAGCAGCTCGTCAACAGGGGGGTTCGCTGAAGCTTTCTTT. Based on the CDR3 plus reference TRBV5-6 and TRBJ1-1, the full variable domain is DAGVTQSPTHLIKTRGQQVTLRCSPKSGHDTVSWYQQALGQGPQFIFQYYEEEERQRGNFPDRFSGHQFPNYSSELNVNALLLGDSALYLCASSSSTGGFAEAFFGQGTRLTVV.

This sequence joins TRBV19 and TRBJ1-5; 12 bases align to TRBD1. After removal of 4 bases from V and 6 bases from J, the junction contained 10 bases not matched to a gene. Germline assignment: CDR1 LNHDA and CDR2 SQIVND (reference sequence). CDR3 length equals 17 residues. CDR3 DNA: TGTGCCAGTAGTAGATCCGGGACAGGGGGCGCCGGTCAGCCCCAGCATTTT. The encoded protein is CASSRSGTGGAGQPQHF.

This clone has more than one count but fewer than ten. The V and J genes are TRBV6-1 and TRBJ1-2; D gene unclear. V gave up 3 bases and J gave up 0 bases, with 11 bases separating them. This CDR3 has 15 amino acids. Germline CDR1 MNHNS, CDR2 SASEGT. CDR3 bases: TGTGCCAGCAGTGAGGGAGTCCTAGCTAACTATGGCTACACCTTC. It is translated as CASSEGVLANYGYTF.

The rearrangement uses TRBV14 and TRBJ1-2; D is perhaps TRBD1 (5 bases). Trimming left V 4 bases short and J 1 base short, with 19 bases between. CDR1 SGHDN and CDR2 FVKESK come from the germline V gene. CDR3 length: 17 residues. Written as DNA, the CDR3 is TGTGCCAGCAGCCCAGACAGCAGGGAAGATAATAACTATGGCTACACCTTC. This translates into CASSPDSREDNNYGYTF.

In DNA, the CDR3 is TGTGCCAGCAGCTTACGGGACAGCCTTAATTCACCCCTCCACTTT. It specifies CASSLRDSLNSPLHF. The chain links TRBV7-2 to TRBJ1-6; 7 bases are shared with TRBD1. J lost 6 bases, V lost 2 bases, and 4 bases had no gene match. The germline gives CDR1 SGHTA, CDR2 FQGNSA. The CDR3 sequence is 15 residues long.

CDR3 loop: CASSPYLNTEAFF. In DNA, the CDR3 is TGTGCCAGTAGTCCCTACTTGAACACTGAAGCTTTCTTT. The chain recombines TRBV19 with TRBJ1-1; D remains unclear. The ends were cut back, 5 bases at V and 0 bases at J, with 7 bases in the middle. This CDR3 comprises 13 residues. Germline-derived CDR1 and CDR2 are LNHDA and SQIVND (reference sequence). The variable domain in full, completed from reference TRBV19 and TRBJ1-1, reads DGGITQSPKYLFRKEGQNVTLSCEQNLNHDAMYWYRQDPGQGLRLIYYSQIVNDFQKGDIAEGYSVSREKKESFPLTVTSAQKNPTAFYLCASSPYLNTEAFFGQGTRLTVV.

DNA for the CDR3: TGTGCCAGCAGTCATCAGGGGTGGGAAGCTTTCTTT. As protein: CASSHQGWEAFF. The chain couples TRBV3-1 (or the pseudogene TRBV3-2) to TRBJ1-1; TRBD1 is a possible D gene (6 bases). V lost 6 bases and J lost 8, with 13 bases in between. This CDR3 comprises 12 residues. Per the germline V gene, CDR1 is LGHDT and CDR2 is YNNKEL (reference sequence).

V usage is TRBV2 and J usage is TRBJ2-7, with 12 nucleotides matching TRBD1. V was clipped by 4 bases and J by 3 bases; unmatched bases: 10. The germline CDR1 and CDR2 sequences are SNHLY and FYNNEI. The CDR3 is 17 residues long. CDR3 sequence (DNA): TGTGCCAGCAGTGGGGGTGAAGGGACAGGGGGCTTCTACGAGCAGTACTTC. Its protein product is CASSGGEGTGGFYEQYF.

This sequence joins TRBV27 and TRBJ2-2, with TRBD2 identical over 7 bases. The V gene end was trimmed by 6 bases and the J gene end by 4 bases; junction bases not matched to a gene: 5. The CDR3 spans 14 residues. The germline CDR1 and CDR2 sequences are MNHEY and SMNVEV (reference sequence). This CDR3 reads CASSDRGVTGELFF. CDR3 coding DNA: TGTGCCAGCAGCGACCGGGGGGTCACCGGGGAGCTGTTTTTT.

This sequence joins TRBV7-9 and TRBJ1-2; D is unclear. This CDR3 has 14 amino acids. Trimming took off 5 bases at V and 5 bases at J, with 15 bases between the two ends. Germline CDR1 and CDR2: SEHNR and FQNEAQ (reference sequence). The CDR3 here is CASSLPGWEYGYTF. In DNA form, the CDR3 reads TGTGCCAGCAGCCTCCCTGGCTGGGAGTATGGCTACACCTTC.

The chain couples TRBV2 to TRBJ2-3, with 11 nucleotides matching TRBD2. Per the germline V gene, CDR1 is SNHLY and CDR2 is FYNNEI. The CDR3 contains 16 residues. Trimming cost V 7 bases and J 8 bases; bases outside gene matches: 14. The CDR3 sequence: CASTPVPLAGVGTQYF. DNA of the CDR3: TGTGCCAGCACCCCAGTGCCACTAGCGGGAGTTGGTACGCAGTATTTT.

This chain joins TRBV5-1 and TRBJ1-1; D remains unclear. Trimming cost V 0 bases and J 1 base, with 7 bases left between them. The germline gives CDR1 SGHRS, CDR2 YFSETQ. The CDR3 spans 14 residues. In DNA, the CDR3 is TGCGCCAGCAGCTTGGGGCAGAAGAACACTGAAGCTTTCTTT. Protein: CASSLGQKNTEAFF.

The V gene is TRBV5-5, the J gene TRBJ2-5; 9 positions agree with TRBD2. In germline, CDR1 is SGHKS, CDR2 YYEKEE (reference sequence). This CDR3 is built from 18 residues. Trimming cost V 4 bases and J 5 bases; bases outside gene matches: 18. The chain's CDR3 is CASSRLLAGHTTGETQYF. As DNA, the CDR3 is TGTGCCAGCAGCCGGCTCCTAGCGGGGCATACTACCGGGGAGACCCAGTACTTC.

The J gene is TRBJ1-2, the V gene TRBV28, with 10 bases matching TRBD1. Unmatched junction bases numbered 4, after V lost 6 bases and J lost 3 bases. This CDR3 spans 14 amino acids. Germline CDR1 and CDR2: MDHEN and SYDVKM. The CDR3 sequence is CASSLTGGDYGYTF. The CDR3 region has the DNA TGTGCCAGCAGCCTGACAGGGGGCGACTATGGCTACACCTTC.